Described below is a single T cell receptor (beta chain) sequence and its context. Its antigen is as yet unknown. Healthy Caucasian individuals from Russia aged about 6 to 90 were enrolled as donors. This sample was included in a study of blood T cells in healthy people across ages. Regarding the study as a whole: It was found that TCR beta diversity correlated strongly with the percentage of naive T cells.

A J-beta primer mix and a sample-barcoded 5' primer were used in a second PCR of roughly 6 to 12 cycles. TCRdb used MiXCR to reprocess the 5' RACE reads, holding one entry per CDR3 protein. The sample includes about 1.4 million distinct CDR3 sequences, approximately 60% of them seen just once. Sequenced: blood. This clonotype was obtained from a man younger than 35 in good health.

In DNA, the CDR3 is TGTGCCAGCAGTCAAACCGGACGGAACTATGGCTACACCTTC. As protein: CASSQTGRNYGYTF. The chain joins TRBV25-1 to TRBJ1-2, with unresolved D. The CDR3 extends over 14 amino acids. Germline values: CDR1 MGHDK, CDR2 SYGVNS. Trimming left V 5 bases short and J 2 bases short, with 12 bases between.